These 25 T cell receptor beta chains were sequenced from one sample in a study of blood T cell repertoires in COVID-19. The protocol was immunoSEQ multiplex PCR, while the TCRdb copy is restricted to in-frame clones and leaves out a portion. The sample records some 110,000 clones, roughly 84% being singletons. Material for sequencing was PBMCs or T cells enriched from blood (not recorded which). Source of these receptors: a woman aged 25 to 39 who had recovered from COVID-19.

The chain has TRBV24-1 and TRBJ2-3; 7 positions agree with TRBD1. CDR1 is KGHDR and CDR2 is SFDVKD in the germline V gene. CDR3 size: 15 residues. Trimming at V came to 4 bases and at J to 1 base, leaving 4 bases not matched to a gene. DNA of the CDR3: TGTGCCACCAGTGACTATGGACAGGGCACAGATACGCAGTATTTT. Translation: CATSDYGQGTDTQYF.

The rearrangement joins TRBV28 to TRBJ1-5, with unresolved D. CDR1 and CDR2 (germline): MDHEN, SYDVKM. The CDR3 runs 13 residues. Trimming took 4 bases from V and 0 from J, leaving 4 bases between them. CDR3: CASSYYSNQPQHF. In nucleotides, the CDR3 is TGTGCCAGCAGTTACTATAGCAATCAGCCCCAGCATTTT.

The J gene is TRBJ2-3, the V gene TRBV11-2, with TRBD2 as a possible D gene (5 bases). V dropped 5 bases and J dropped 3 bases, with 9 bases sitting between them. Germline CDR1 reads SGHAT; CDR2 reads FQNNGV. The CDR3 runs 13 residues. The CDR3 coding sequence is TGTGCCAGCAGCGACCCGGGGACAGATACGCAGTATTTT. Protein sequence: CASSDPGTDTQYF.

The chain employs TRBV28 and TRBJ1-6; maybe TRBD1 (5 bases). Germline V gene lookup returns CDR1 MDHEN and CDR2 SYDVKM. The CDR3 covers 17 residues. V was shortened by 5 bases and J by 4 bases, with 18 bases between the two germline ends. The CDR3 spells CASSHPPTVAYNSPLHF. The CDR3 nucleotides read TGTGCCAGCAGTCATCCACCGACAGTTGCGTATAATTCACCCCTCCACTTT.

CDR3 nucleotide sequence: TGCGCCAGCAGCCAAGCCAGATCATATGGCTACACCTTC. This gives the protein CASSQARSYGYTF. This sequence joins TRBV4-3 and TRBJ1-2; D call uncertain. This CDR3 spans 13 amino acids. Trimming shortened V by 1 base and J by 5 bases, and 8 bases separated the two germline ends. Germline-derived CDR1 and CDR2 are LGHNA and YSLEER.

The chain has TRBV28 and TRBJ2-1, with D maybe TRBD2 (6 bases). From germline, CDR1 is MDHEN and CDR2 SYDVKM. This CDR3 has 14 amino acids. V shed 5 bases and J shed 5 bases, with 13 bases lying between them. CDR3 coding DNA: TGTGCCAGCAGTCCTGGGACTTTCGACAATGAGCAGTTCTTC. This codes for CASSPGTFDNEQFF.

The V gene is TRBV3-1 (or the pseudogene TRBV3-2), the J gene TRBJ1-2; weak D call: TRBD1 (6 bases). Trimming cost V 4 bases and J 4 bases, with 16 bases left between them. There are 15 residues in the CDR3. Germline CDR1 reads LGHDT; CDR2 reads YNNKEL (reference sequence). The CDR3 sequence is CASSLNPGGCYGYTF. DNA for the CDR3: TGTGCCAGCAGCCTTAACCCGGGGGGCTGCTATGGCTACACCTTC.

The CDR3, as DNA: TGTGCCAGCAGCGCCTTGGACAGGAGTTATGGCTACACCTTC. Translation: CASSALDRSYGYTF. V gene TRBV11-1 combines with J gene TRBJ1-2; TRBD1 agrees at 7 bases. The V gene end was trimmed by 5 bases and the J gene end by 5 bases; junction bases not matched to a gene: 8. Germline values: CDR1 SGHAT, CDR2 FQDESV (reference sequence). CDR3 size: 14 residues.

The gene calls are TRBV7-2 and TRBJ2-2, with 14 bases fitting TRBD2. CDR1 and CDR2 from the germline V gene are SGHTA and FQGNSA. V trimming: 1 base; J trimming: 8 bases; junction bases outside the gene matches: 9. This CDR3 comprises 18 residues. CDR3 DNA sequence: TGTGCCAGCAGCTTAGGGTCGACTAGCGGGAGGGCATGGGGGGAGCTGTTTTTT. Its translation is CASSLGSTSGRAWGELFF.

The CDR3 region is CASSQDPGLTDTQYF. In nucleotides, the CDR3 is TGCGCCAGCAGCCAAGACCCAGGGCTCACAGATACGCAGTATTTT. The rearrangement links TRBV4-3 to TRBJ2-3; the D gene is possibly TRBD1 (5 bases). V lost 0 bases, J lost 2 bases, and 9 bases lay in between. Germline-derived CDR1 and CDR2 are LGHNA and YSLEER. The CDR3 length is 15 residues.

The chain joins TRBV3-1 (or the pseudogene TRBV3-2) to TRBJ2-1; TRBD2 agrees at 9 bases. The CDR3 covers 18 residues. Germline CDR1 LGHDT, CDR2 YNNKEL (reference sequence). Trimming took 2 bases from V and 2 from J; bases not matched to a gene: 10. CDR3 nucleotide sequence: TGTGCCAGCAGCCAATTAGGGGAGCTAGCGGGGACCTACAATGAGCAGTTCTTC. This translates into CASSQLGELAGTYNEQFF.

J is TRBJ2-1 and V is TRBV14; TRBD2 is a possible D gene (7 bases). This CDR3 has 20 residues. In germline, CDR1 is SGHDN, CDR2 FVKESK. V was cut by 4 bases and J by 3 bases, with 28 bases left in between. The CDR3 DNA sequence: TGTGCCAGCAGCCTGGGGGTTCGGGTCATTCGCGGGGGCCGCTACAATGAGCAGTTCTTC. This translates into CASSLGVRVIRGGRYNEQFF.

The V gene is TRBV4-1, the J gene TRBJ2-1, with 11 bases aligning to TRBD2. The junction had 4 bases not matched to a gene; V was cut back by 8 bases and J by 4 bases. This CDR3 has 14 residues. Germline V gene sequence: CDR1 MGHRA, CDR2 YSYEKL. The CDR3 spells CASSRLAGYNEQFF. The DNA of the CDR3 is TGCGCCAGCTCGAGACTAGCGGGATACAATGAGCAGTTCTTC.

This chain joins TRBV7-9 and TRBJ1-1; 7 nucleotides align to TRBD1. The CDR3 totals 16 residues. J gave up 2 bases and V 5 bases, and 11 bases lay outside the gene matches. CDR1 SEHNR and CDR2 FQNEAQ come from the germline V gene (reference sequence). The CDR3 loop reads CASSPPGQDFNTEAFF. CDR3 coding DNA: TGTGCCAGCAGCCCCCCCGGACAGGACTTCAACACTGAAGCTTTCTTT.

This chain joins TRBV7-6 and TRBJ1-2, with TRBD1 matching 8 bases. Trimming took 1 base from V and 5 from J; bases not matched to a gene: 9. The CDR3 is 16 amino acids. Germline CDR1 reads SGHVS; CDR2 reads FNYEAQ. CDR3 sequence reads: CASSLDKRDRLYGYTF. The CDR3 region has the DNA TGTGCCAGCAGCTTAGACAAACGGGACAGGCTTTATGGCTACACCTTC.

The chain links TRBV27 to TRBJ1-6; D remains unclear. With 1 base removed from V and 5 bases from J, the gap between germline ends came to 6 bases. Germline CDR1 reads MNHEY; CDR2 reads SMNVEV (reference sequence). The CDR3 consists of 14 residues. Here the CDR3 DNA reads TGTGCCAGCAGTTTATACAGCAATAATTCACCCCTCCACTTT. Translation gives CASSLYSNNSPLHF.

This clone was detected only a few times. This chain uses TRBV7-9 with TRBJ1-1; no definite D call. Deletions cut 0 bases from V and 1 base from J, with 6 bases between. This CDR3 contains 14 residues. Germline V CDR1 and CDR2: SEHNR, FQNEAQ (reference sequence). CDR3 coding DNA: TGTGCCAGCAGCTTAGCAGGGAGGAACACTGAAGCTTTCTTT. The encoded protein is CASSLAGRNTEAFF.

The gene calls are TRBV5-1 and TRBJ1-1; the D is unclear. The CDR3 runs 15 residues. Deletions cut 1 base from V and 1 base from J, with 11 bases between. Germline CDR1 reads SGHRS; CDR2 reads YFSETQ. CDR3: CASSLTGSGNTEAFF. The CDR3 DNA follows: TGCGCCAGCAGCTTGACTGGGTCAGGGAACACTGAAGCTTTCTTT.

V and J are TRBV7-9 and TRBJ1-4; TRBD1 agrees at 11 bases. The CDR3 totals 15 residues. The germline gives CDR1 SEHNR, CDR2 FQNEAQ (reference sequence). V shed 3 bases and J 7 bases; nucleotides not matched to a gene: 4. This CDR3 is CASSLAGTGGEKLFF. In DNA form, the CDR3 reads TGTGCCAGCAGCTTGGCCGGGACAGGGGGTGAAAAACTGTTTTTT. Supplemented by reference TRBV7-9 and TRBJ1-4, the full variable domain reads DTGVSQNPRHKITKRGQNVTFRCDPISEHNRLYWYRQTLGQGPEFLTYFQNEAQLEKSRLLSDRFSAERPKGSFSTLEIQRTEQGDSAMYLCASSLAGTGGEKLFFGSGTQLSVL.

This clone was found many times. J is TRBJ2-7 and V is TRBV10-1; TRBD1 agrees at 7 bases. Germline V gene data show CDR1 as WNHNN and CDR2 as SYGVQD (reference sequence). V lost 2 bases and J lost 3; bases outside the gene matches: 1. CDR3 length equals 13 residues. This CDR3 reads CASSERDSYEQYF. CDR3 sequence (DNA): TGCGCCAGCAGTGAGAGGGACAGCTACGAGCAGTACTTC.

V gene TRBV5-8 combines with J gene TRBJ1-1, with 7 nucleotides matching TRBD1. Trimming removed 1 base from V and 1 base from J; junction bases left unmatched: 7. CDR1 SGHTS and CDR2 YDEGEE come from the germline V gene. There are 16 residues in the CDR3. The CDR3 reads CASSLWSTGRNTEAFF. CDR3 nucleotide sequence: TGTGCCAGCAGCTTGTGGTCGACAGGGCGGAACACTGAAGCTTTCTTT.

The chain uses TRBV7-2 and TRBJ2-1; 12 bases are a match to TRBD2. This CDR3 region has 16 residues. Trimming cost V 3 bases and J 7 bases; bases outside gene matches: 7. The V gene's germline CDR1 is SGHTA and CDR2 FQGNSA. The CDR3 nucleotides are TGTGCCAGCAGCTTTTCGACTAGCGGGAGTTATAATGAGCAGTTCTTC. This translates into CASSFSTSGSYNEQFF.

The chain is built from TRBV5-1 and TRBJ1-3; D remains unclear. Germline lookup yields CDR1 SGHRS and CDR2 YFSETQ. Trimming stripped 5 bases from V and 4 bases from J, with 4 bases between. The CDR3 contains 11 residues. CDR3 in DNA: TGCGCCAGCAGTGTAGGAAACACCATATATTTT. This translates into CASSVGNTIYF.

The rearrangement links TRBV6-2 or TRBV6-3 to TRBJ1-6; 7 bases agree with TRBD1. This CDR3 is 13 amino acids long. Germline V gene lookup returns CDR1 MNHEY and CDR2 SVGEGT. Trimming at V came to 5 bases and at J to 15 bases, leaving 10 bases not matched to a gene. CDR3: CASSARQGVLLHF. The CDR3 DNA reads as TGTGCCAGCAGTGCCCGACAGGGAGTTCTCCTCCACTTT.

V gene TRBV4-1 combines with J gene TRBJ1-5, with 7 nucleotides matching TRBD1. Per the germline V gene, CDR1 is MGHRA and CDR2 is YSYEKL. CDR3 length: 16 amino acids. The V gene end was trimmed by 1 base and the J gene end by 0 bases; junction bases not matched to a gene: 3. In DNA form, the CDR3 reads TGCGCCAGCAGCCAAGGGGACAGAGATAGCAATCAGCCCCAGCATTTT. Encoded protein: CASSQGDRDSNQPQHF.